Each of the 25 T cell receptor beta chains below was sequenced from the same sample in a study of shared clonotypes between healthy human individuals (TCRdb year 2020). The receptor library was made with the immunoSEQ multiplex PCR assay. As stored in TCRdb, this immuneACCESS dataset retains in-frame rearrangements with V and J assigned. A fraction of the clones does not appear; measured against another copy, unresolved V genes explain less than half of the discrepancy, and the remainder lacks a known reason. The sample profile shows 1,400,000 or so clones; 98% of them were found once. The ten largest make up roughly 0.36% of the sample. The sample consisted of naive CD4+ T cells sorted from blood. The cell subset or site label for this specimen denotes: CD45RA+ positively selected. These receptors originate from a young man in good health.

The chain carries TRBV9 and TRBJ2-1; D not certain. Trimming pared 1 base from V and 3 bases from J, leaving 11 bases between. The CDR3 is made up of 15 amino acids. Germline assignment: CDR1 SGDLS and CDR2 YYNGEE. The CDR3 DNA reads TGTGCCAGCAGCGTATCGGCGAAAGACTACAATGAGCAGTTCTTC. This gives the protein CASSVSAKDYNEQFF.

This chain connects TRBV30 to TRBJ1-5; 8 bases match TRBD1. With 3 bases clipped from V and 1 base from J, the junction kept 17 bases outside the gene matches. This CDR3 contains 19 residues. The V gene's germline CDR1 is GTSNPN and CDR2 SVGIG (reference sequence). CDR3 nucleotides: TGTGCCTGGAGCCACGGGACAGGAGTATTTGGGCGAAGCAATCAGCCCCAGCATTTT. Translated: CAWSHGTGVFGRSNQPQHF.

This clone has a single count. This chain joins TRBV5-1 and TRBJ2-5; 13 positions match TRBD2. The V segment lost 4 bases and the J segment 4 bases; nucleotides outside the gene matches: 7. Looked up from germline, CDR1 is SGHRS and CDR2 is YFSETQ. The CDR3 consists of 16 residues. The CDR3 region has the DNA TGCGCCAGCAGCCCCTGGACTAGCGGGAGTCGAGAGACCCAGTACTTC. Translated: CASSPWTSGSRETQYF. The full variable domain, its missing parts supplied by reference TRBV5-1 and TRBJ2-5, is KAGVTQTPRYLIKTRGQQVTLSCSPISGHRSVSWYQQTPGQGLQFLFEYFSETQRNKGNFPGRFSGRQFSNSRSEMNVSTLELGDSALYLCASSPWTSGSRETQYFGPGTRLLVL.

The chain employs TRBV2 and TRBJ2-7; D call uncertain. The germline V and J ends were trimmed by 3 bases and 3 bases, with 9 bases remaining between them. The germline CDR1 and CDR2 sequences are SNHLY and FYNNEI. This CDR3 contains 13 residues. Here the CDR3 reads CASSDDVGYEQYF. The CDR3 region has the DNA TGTGCCAGCAGTGATGATGTGGGCTACGAGCAGTACTTC.

This chain uses TRBV10-3 with TRBJ2-5; D may be TRBD2 (5 bases). CDR1 and CDR2 (germline): ENHRY, SYGVKD. The CDR3 covers 13 residues. V was trimmed by 4 bases and J by 3 bases, leaving 9 bases between them. The CDR3 sequence: CAISAPLEETQYF. The CDR3 DNA follows: TGTGCCATCAGTGCCCCACTAGAAGAGACCCAGTACTTC.

The V call is TRBV5-1, the J call TRBJ1-1, with D uncertain. The germline V gene encodes CDR1 SGHRS and CDR2 YFSETQ. The CDR3 covers 13 residues. Trimming pared 4 bases from V and 3 bases from J, leaving 10 bases between. The CDR3 DNA follows: TGCGCCAGCAGCCCGGCATGGGACACTGAAGCTTTCTTT. Translating it yields CASSPAWDTEAFF. Full variable domain (rest looked up from reference TRBV5-1 and TRBJ1-1): KAGVTQTPRYLIKTRGQQVTLSCSPISGHRSVSWYQQTPGQGLQFLFEYFSETQRNKGNFPGRFSGRQFSNSRSEMNVSTLELGDSALYLCASSPAWDTEAFFGQGTRLTVV.

The rearrangement uses TRBV30 and TRBJ2-4, with 14 bases that match TRBD2. J gave up 6 bases and V 6 bases, and 10 bases lay outside the gene matches. Looked up from germline, CDR1 is GTSNPN and CDR2 is SVGIG (reference sequence). The CDR3 consists of 16 residues. CDR3 residues: CACTGTSGSRGNIQYF. The CDR3 region has the DNA TGTGCCTGCACCGGGACTAGCGGGAGTAGGGGAAACATTCAGTACTTC.

This chain joins TRBV29-1 and TRBJ1-2, with 9 bases fitting TRBD1. The CDR3 sequence is 17 residues long. The V segment lost 4 bases and the J segment 3 bases; nucleotides outside the gene matches: 15. Germline-derived CDR1 and CDR2 are SQVTM and ANQGSEA. The chain's CDR3 is CSVAKHRGRQGYYGYTF. Here the CDR3 DNA reads TGCAGCGTTGCGAAGCACAGGGGGCGCCAGGGGTACTATGGCTACACCTTC.

V usage is TRBV10-3 and J usage is TRBJ2-3; 14 positions match TRBD2. The V gene end was trimmed by 7 bases and the J gene end by 1 base; junction bases not matched to a gene: 4. The CDR3 runs to 16 residues. The germline gives CDR1 ENHRY, CDR2 SYGVKD. The CDR3 region has the DNA TGTGCCATCACCCAGGGACTAGCGGGAGGCACAGATACGCAGTATTTT. Its protein product is CAITQGLAGGTDTQYF.

This clone was seen only once. This chain connects TRBV7-9 to TRBJ2-2, with D possibly being TRBD2 (6 bases). V dropped 3 bases and J dropped 1 base, with 12 bases sitting between them. CDR3 length: 16 residues. The germline gives CDR1 SEHNR, CDR2 FQNEAQ (reference sequence). The CDR3 spells CASSFWGERNTGELFF. CDR3 nucleotide sequence: TGTGCCAGCAGCTTTTGGGGGGAAAGGAACACCGGGGAGCTGTTTTTT. Supplemented by reference TRBV7-9 and TRBJ2-2, the full variable domain reads DTGVSQNPRHKITKRGQNVTFRCDPISEHNRLYWYRQTLGQGPEFLTYFQNEAQLEKSRLLSDRFSAERPKGSFSTLEIQRTEQGDSAMYLCASSFWGERNTGELFFGEGSRLTVL.

V and J are TRBV19 and TRBJ2-2; the match to TRBD2 covers 8 bases. With V trimmed by 6 bases and J by 4 bases, 10 bases remained unmatched. Germline V CDR1 and CDR2: LNHDA, SQIVND (reference sequence). The CDR3 spans 16 residues. CDR3 nucleotide sequence: TGTGCCAGTAGAACCGCCGGGACTAGTCGCACCGGGGAGCTGTTTTTT. Translated: CASRTAGTSRTGELFF. Filled out from reference TRBV19 and TRBJ2-2, the complete variable domain reads DGGITQSPKYLFRKEGQNVTLSCEQNLNHDAMYWYRQDPGQGLRLIYYSQIVNDFQKGDIAEGYSVSREKKESFPLTVTSAQKNPTAFYLCASRTAGTSRTGELFFGEGSRLTVL.

The chain couples TRBV4-3 to TRBJ2-7; D might be TRBD1 or TRBD2, each matching 6 bases. The V gene's germline CDR1 is LGHNA and CDR2 YSLEER. The CDR3 sequence is 13 residues long. V lost 2 bases to trimming and J lost 10 bases, with 15 bases between them. The CDR3 nucleotides read TGCGCCAGCAGCCAATTAAGGGGGGTGGAACAGTACTTC. Amino acid sequence: CASSQLRGVEQYF.

The chain recombines TRBV2 with TRBJ1-2; D remains ambiguous. With 7 bases removed from V and 7 bases from J, the gap between germline ends came to 16 bases. Germline loops: CDR1 SNHLY, CDR2 FYNNEI. The CDR3 contains 13 residues. The CDR3: CASNPYGRAGYTF. DNA of the CDR3: TGTGCCAGCAACCCATACGGTCGGGCTGGCTACACCTTC. Full variable domain (outside the CDR3, taken from reference TRBV2 and TRBJ1-2): EPEVTQTPSHQVTQMGQEVILRCVPISNHLYFYWYRQILGQKVEFLVSFYNNEISEKSEIFDDQFSVERPDGSNFTLKIRSTKLEDSAMYFCASNPYGRAGYTFGSGTRLTVV.

The chain carries TRBV11-2 and TRBJ2-7, with D perhaps assigned TRBD1 or TRBD2 (5 bases each). V shed 5 bases and J shed 2 bases, with 10 bases lying between them. Looked up from germline, CDR1 is SGHAT and CDR2 is FQNNGV. The CDR3 spans 13 residues. DNA of the CDR3: TGTGCCAGCAGCGAGAGGGGTACCTACGAGCAGTACTTC. Translating it yields CASSERGTYEQYF.

J is TRBJ2-7 and V is TRBV29-1; TRBD2 is a possible D gene (9 bases). CDR3 length: 17 residues. CDR1 and CDR2 (germline): SQVTM, ANQGSEA. V was pared by 4 bases and J by 1 base, with 23 bases between. CDR3: CSVGDGQGLAGSYEQYF. The DNA of the CDR3 is TGCAGCGTTGGCGACGGACAGGGTCTAGCGGGATCCTACGAGCAGTACTTC.

This chain joins TRBV11-2 and TRBJ1-1; 7 bases are shared with TRBD1. Trimming at V came to 4 bases and at J to 0 bases, leaving 11 bases not matched to a gene. The CDR3 length is 17 residues. Germline V gene lookup returns CDR1 SGHAT and CDR2 FQNNGV. This CDR3 reads CASSSDGLRGLNTEAFF. CDR3 DNA: TGTGCCAGCAGCTCGGACGGATTAAGGGGGCTGAACACTGAAGCTTTCTTT.

Regarding this clone: This sample also contains other DNA sequences that code for the same CDR3. The chain carries TRBV7-2 and TRBJ2-7; D is possibly TRBD2 (6 bases). CDR1 SGHTA and CDR2 FQGNSA come from the germline V gene. This CDR3 has 14 amino acids. Trimming removed 5 bases from V and 0 bases from J, with 11 bases in between. The CDR3 sequence: CASSPGGPSYEQYF. The CDR3 region has the DNA TGTGCCAGCAGCCCCGGGGGACCCTCCTACGAGCAGTACTTC.

Concerning this clone itself: The sample carries other DNA sequences with the same CDR3. The chain has TRBV5-1 and TRBJ2-3; D uncertain. The CDR3 has 14 residues. CDR1 and CDR2 (germline): SGHRS, YFSETQ. The V and J ends lost 0 bases and 2 bases respectively, with 7 bases between them. CDR3: CASSLGGYTDTQYF. CDR3 in DNA: TGCGCCAGCAGCTTGGGTGGCTACACAGATACGCAGTATTTT.

The chain is built from TRBV11-2 and TRBJ2-3; D is undetermined. Between the trimmed V and J ends, which lost 6 bases and 6 bases, there was a span of 4 bases. Germline CDR1 SGHAT, CDR2 FQNNGV. The CDR3 is 10 amino acids. The CDR3 here is CASRGDTQYF. The DNA of the CDR3 is TGTGCCAGCAGGGGGGATACGCAGTATTTT.

The chain carries TRBV5-4 and TRBJ2-3; 8 nucleotides line up with TRBD2. The V gene's germline CDR1 is SGHNT and CDR2 YYREEE (reference sequence). The CDR3 is 18 residues long. Trimming took 0 bases from V and 5 from J; bases not matched to a gene: 14. The CDR3 DNA reads as TGTGCCAGCAGCTTGGCCACGGGAGGGAGGGCCGGGAAAGATACGCAGTATTTT. Translating gives CASSLATGGRAGKDTQYF.

The CDR3 bases are TGTGCCAGCAGGGAAGCGGGAGGGTCCTACAATGAGCAGTTCTTC. It translates to CASREAGGSYNEQFF. The rearrangement uses TRBV28 and TRBJ2-1; 10 bases match TRBD2. The germline gives CDR1 MDHEN, CDR2 SYDVKM. Trimming cost V 6 bases and J 1 base; bases outside gene matches: 3. The CDR3 loop spans 15 amino acids.

This rearrangement joins TRBV18 to TRBJ1-2; D is unresolved. CDR1 and CDR2 (germline): KGHSH, LQKENI. The V and J ends lost 4 bases and 6 bases respectively, with 18 bases between them. This CDR3 contains 15 residues. CDR3 residues: CASSQLGGKKDGYTF. CDR3 nucleotide sequence: TGTGCCAGCTCACAATTGGGAGGCAAGAAAGATGGCTACACCTTC.

To note about this clone: The same CDR3 can be traced to other DNA sequences in this sample. The chain employs TRBV18 and TRBJ2-3; no clear D gene. CDR3 size: 11 residues. Germline V gives CDR1 KGHSH, CDR2 LQKENI. V was trimmed by 3 bases and J by 4 bases, leaving 2 bases between them. The CDR3: CASSPSDTQYF. In nucleotides, the CDR3 is TGTGCCAGCTCACCGTCAGATACGCAGTATTTT.

V gene TRBV19 combines with J gene TRBJ2-1, with 16 bases identical to TRBD2. J was trimmed by 3 bases and V by 4 bases; bases with no gene match: 12. The CDR3 sequence is 20 residues long. Germline V gives CDR1 LNHDA, CDR2 SQIVND (reference sequence). The CDR3 is CASSRRGTSGRGVFYNEQFF. The CDR3 coding sequence is TGTGCCAGTAGTAGGCGTGGGACTAGCGGGAGGGGGGTCTTCTACAATGAGCAGTTCTTC.

V gene TRBV5-8 combines with J gene TRBJ2-7; 10 bases map to TRBD1. CDR1 and CDR2 from the germline V gene are SGHTS and YDEGEE. The CDR3 spans 14 residues. V lost 2 bases to trimming and J lost 4 bases; unmatched junction nucleotides: 3. CDR3 region: CASSFRDRGYEQYF. CDR3 in DNA: TGTGCCAGCAGCTTCCGGGACAGGGGTTACGAGCAGTACTTC.